These 2 T cell receptor beta chains were sequenced from one sample in a study of glioma-infiltrating T cells after dendritic cell vaccination (TCRdb year 2016). Libraries were constructed by the immunoSEQ multiplex PCR assay. Here the immuneACCESS table is served through TCRdb, limited to in-frame sequences with V and J called. Missing clones are a known gap in these copies; in checked studies unresolved V genes cover under half, and the rest lacks a known reason. The sample has more than 60,000 clones on record, around four fifths of them singletons. 9.2% of the sample belongs to the ten largest clones. The sample here was blood, taken before dendritic cell vaccination. The receptors stem from a human donor with glioblastoma.

This clone was seen a handful of times. CDR3 region: CASSETGQNEKLFF. The CDR3 DNA sequence: TGCGCCAGCAGTGAGACAGGGCAGAATGAAAAACTGTTTTTT. The chain has TRBV5-1 and TRBJ1-4, with TRBD1 identical over 7 bases. The CDR3 extends over 14 amino acids. With 5 bases clipped from V and 5 bases from J, the junction kept 6 bases outside the gene matches. Per germline, CDR1 SGHRS and CDR2 YFSETQ.

The rearrangement uses TRBV7-2 and TRBJ2-7, with unresolved D. V was clipped by 1 base and J by 1 base, with 11 bases between them. Per the germline V gene, CDR1 is SGHTA and CDR2 is FQGNSA. The CDR3 spans 15 residues. The CDR3 reads CASSLGAQPSYEQYF. As DNA, the CDR3 is TGTGCCAGCAGCTTAGGAGCTCAACCTTCCTACGAGCAGTACTTC.